A selection of T cell receptor beta chains follows, all from one sample in a study of CD4+ T cells in melanoma. Produced via immunoSEQ multiplex PCR; TCRdb's table is partial and in-frame only. The sample lists 55,000 or so clones, approximately 70% occurring once. The sequenced sample consisted of tumor tissue. These receptors all stem from a human donor with melanoma. The CDR3 runs from the conserved cysteine through the conserved F or W. Fields, in order: clone size, J gene, D gene, V gene, CDR3 protein, CDR3 DNA. A D gene is named only where the DNA matches it firmly. The listing skips clone size in some rows; elsewhere it reads once, few, many or a size class.

few	TRBJ1-4	NA	TRBV29-1	CSVEDGGSLELFF	TGCAGCGTTGAAGATGGGGGGAGTTTAGAACTGTTTTTT
few	TRBJ1-1	NA	TRBV7-2	CASSPSGGRTEAFF	TGTGCCAGCAGCCCAAGCGGGGGTCGGACTGAAGCTTTCTTT
NA	TRBJ2-1	NA	TRBV9	CASSVEGKSYNEQFF	TGTGCCAGCAGCGTAGAAGGGAAATCCTACAATGAGCAGTTCTTC
NA	TRBJ1-2	NA	TRBV10-3	CAISEFTAPFNYGYTF	TGTGCCATCAGTGAATTTACAGCACCCTTTAACTATGGCTACACCTTC
many	TRBJ2-1	NA	TRBV20-1	CSAKGNEQFF	TGCAGTGCTAAGGGCAATGAGCAGTTCTTC
NA	TRBJ2-1	TRBD2	TRBV6-4	CASSEAGGIYEQFF	TGTGCCAGCAGTGAAGCGGGGGGGATCTATGAGCAGTTCTTC
NA	TRBJ1-2	NA	TRBV5-4	CASSLTQSSRGYTF	TGTGCCAGCAGCTTAACCCAGTCGAGCCGGGGGTACACCTTC
many	TRBJ2-7	TRBD1	TRBV19	CASSSGTGLYEQYF	TGTGCCAGTAGCTCTGGGACAGGGCTCTACGAGCAGTACTTC
NA	TRBJ2-7	NA	TRBV5-1	CASSLGTETYEQYF	TGCGCCAGCAGCTTGGGGACAGAGACCTACGAGCAGTACTTC
NA	TRBJ1-1	NA	TRBV5-1	CASSSYVPTEAFF	TGCGCCAGCAGCTCGTACGTTCCCACTGAAGCTTTCTTT
NA	TRBJ1-1	TRBD1	TRBV6-1	CASTAGTGLEAFF	TGTGCCAGCACCGCCGGGACAGGGCTTGAAGCTTTCTTT
NA	TRBJ2-2	NA	TRBV6-6	CASKLITGELFF	TGTGCCAGCAAGTTAATCACCGGGGAGCTGTTTTTT
NA	TRBJ1-2	NA	TRBV13	CASSLGPRAGENYGYTF	TGTGCCAGCAGCTTAGGCCCCCGGGCAGGGGAGAACTATGGCTACACCTTC
NA	TRBJ2-3	NA	TRBV4-1	CASSPIAGPTDTQYF	TGCGCCAGCAGCCCAATTGCAGGACCCACAGATACGCAGTATTTT
NA	TRBJ1-1	NA	TRBV7-9	CASSLGEVRHAFF	TGTGCCAGCAGCTTAGGGGAGGTACGCCACGCTTTCTTT
many	TRBJ1-1	NA	TRBV7-8	CASSLVGRTNTEAFF	TGTGCCAGCAGCTTAGTAGGCAGGACTAACACTGAAGCTTTCTTT
few	TRBJ2-2	TRBD1	TRBV29-1	CSARSDRGPHTGELFF	TGCAGCGCTCGAAGTGACAGGGGGCCGCACACCGGGGAGCTGTTTTTT
NA	TRBJ1-6	NA	TRBV5-1	CASSPRVGEYNSPLHF	TGCGCCAGCAGCCCGAGGGTCGGGGAATATAATTCACCCCTCCACTTT
few	TRBJ1-6	NA	TRBV2	CAGGGSYNSPLHF	TGTGCCGGTGGGGGCTCCTATAATTCACCCCTCCACTTT
NA	TRBJ1-1	NA	TRBV5-4	CASSLGLWNTEAFF	TGTGCCAGCAGCTTGGGACTCTGGAACACTGAAGCTTTCTTT
few	TRBJ1-2	NA	TRBV2	CASPRLDYGYTF	TGTGCCAGCCCAAGGTTGGACTATGGCTACACCTTC
NA	TRBJ2-2	TRBD2	TRBV11-2	CASSLAGLAGGRVTGELFF	TGTGCCAGCAGCTTAGCTGGACTAGCGGGGGGCCGCGTCACCGGGGAGCTGTTTTTT
NA	TRBJ2-1	NA	TRBV2	CASRQRLGDEQFF	TGTGCCAGCAGACAGAGGCTCGGGGATGAGCAGTTCTTC
NA	TRBJ1-2	NA	TRBV7-8	CASSLWEPGGYGYTF	TGTGCCAGCAGCTTATGGGAGCCTGGGGGCTATGGCTACACCTTC
NA	TRBJ2-2	NA	TRBV19	CASSPRGHNTGELFF	TGTGCCAGTAGTCCCCGCGGGCACAACACCGGGGAGCTGTTTTTT
NA	TRBJ2-2	NA	TRBV10-3	CAISGLDGDSANTGELFF	TGTGCCATCAGTGGACTGGATGGAGATTCCGCGAACACCGGGGAGCTGTTTTTT
few	TRBJ1-2	NA	TRBV12-2	CASRLVQNYGYTF	TGTGCAAGTCGCTTAGTGCAGAACTATGGCTACACCTTC
few	TRBJ1-2	NA	TRBV7-9	CASSSTWGARGYTF	TGTGCCAGCAGCTCCACTTGGGGGGCGCGTGGCTACACCTTC
NA	TRBJ2-2	TRBD1	TRBV7-6	CASSARDRGFPGELFF	TGTGCCAGCAGCGCTCGGGACAGGGGTTTCCCCGGGGAGCTGTTTTTT
NA	TRBJ1-2	NA	TRBV5-1	CASTSSGASGYTF	TGTGCCAGCACCTCATCGGGGGCGTCTGGCTACACCTTC
NA	TRBJ2-1	NA	TRBV10-3	CAIRDDSRGRGEQFF	TGTGCCATCAGGGACGACAGTAGGGGGCGGGGTGAGCAGTTCTTC
NA	TRBJ2-1	TRBD2	TRBV5-4	CASSLIAGDNEQFF	TGTGCCAGCAGCTTGATAGCGGGGGACAATGAGCAGTTCTTC
NA	TRBJ2-7	NA	TRBV4-2	CASSLARAGAGVRSYEQYF	TGTGCCAGCAGCTTGGCCCGGGCCGGTGCCGGGGTACGCTCCTACGAGCAGTACTTC
NA	TRBJ2-3	NA	TRBV6-1	CASSDITDTQYF	TGTGCCAGCAGTGACATCACAGATACGCAGTATTTT
few	TRBJ1-3	NA	TRBV5-6	CASSLAGRSGNTIYF	TGTGCCAGCAGCTTGGCAGGCAGATCTGGAAACACCATATATTTT
few	TRBJ2-2	TRBD2	TRBV7-9	CASSPGLAAGELFF	TGTGCCAGCAGCCCGGGACTAGCGGCCGGGGAGCTGTTTTTT
NA	TRBJ1-2	NA	TRBV27	CASRGDYGYTF	TGTGCCAGCAGGGGGGACTATGGCTACACCTTC
NA	TRBJ2-1	TRBD1	TRBV27	CASSPGPGTGAPIGYNEQFF	TGTGCCAGCAGTCCAGGGCCCGGGACAGGGGCCCCTATCGGTTACAATGAGCAGTTCTTC
NA	TRBJ2-1	TRBD2	TRBV6-1	CASGKDGGAYNEQFF	TGTGCCAGCGGGAAAGACGGGGGGGCCTACAATGAGCAGTTCTTC
NA	TRBJ2-7	NA	TRBV7-8	CASSRDVSYEQYF	TGTGCCAGCAGCCGGGACGTGTCCTACGAGCAGTACTTC
NA	TRBJ1-1	TRBD1	TRBV19	CASSLGSSSRTGKAFF	TGTGCCAGTAGTCTCGGTTCCAGTAGCCGGACAGGAAAAGCTTTCTTT
NA	TRBJ2-1	NA	TRBV15	CATSRGDPGGNEQFF	TGTGCCACCAGCAGAGGGGACCCCGGAGGCAATGAGCAGTTCTTC